The present entry profiles one TCR beta chain with its context. These data are taken from a study of blood T cell repertoires in COVID-19. Study-wide context: T cells, B-cell-depleted T cells, or PBMCs supplied cDNA or gDNA.

Per the original data handling: Researchers report that nucleated cell counts were estimated from reference gene primer amplification. TCRdb's table, derived via immunoSEQ multiplex PCR, lists solely in-frame clones and lacks some. The V and J calls and clone size are taken from that table; D and trimming were inferred from the DNA. The profile shows 200,000 to 250,000 clones, around four fifths of them singletons. Germline V CDR1 and CDR2: SGHTA, FQGNSA. V was trimmed by 5 bases and J by 2 bases, leaving 10 bases between them. This CDR3 has 15 amino acids. The J gene is TRBJ1-6, the V gene TRBV7-2; D remains unclear. The sequenced sample was peripheral blood. The receptor's source is a woman aged 60 to 75 who had recovered from COVID-19. The chain's CDR3 is CASSPRGAYNSPLHF. The DNA of the CDR3 is TGTGCCAGCAGCCCCCGAGGCGCCTATAATTCACCCCTCCACTTT.